Below, one T cell receptor (beta chain) is given with its context. The specificity of this receptor is unknown. No much larger clone is present one base from it, and per-base qualities are unavailable. The sample belongs to a study of blood T cell repertoires in COVID-19 (TCRdb year 2020). For the wider study: Samples covering the acute and convalescent phases of COVID-19 were provided by collaborators in the United States, Italy and Spain. Subjects who had been exposed to COVID-19, were actively infected with it, or had recovered from it provided the deeply sampled blood TCRbeta repertoires that made up the dataset. The prospective study material was composed of cDNA or gDNA derived from T cells, B-cell-depleted T cells, or PBMCs. Where available, HLA class I and class II types were taken from metadata supplied by the sample provider and were not determined by assay-based typing. Nearly every sample came with metadata listing a de-identified subject ID, COVID-19 status, age in years and sex. The samples were drawn from two sources: the first 160 participants of the ongoing ImmuneRACE study, and 1,200 or so subjects contributed by 6 global collaborators. A freely available public database, intended as a resource for researchers studying the immune response to SARS-CoV-2, is where the repertoires were released.

Each collaborating institution followed its own protocols to collect whole blood in K2EDTA tubes. For TCRbeta analysis, collaborator samples were shipped as frozen whole blood, as isolated PBMCs, or as DNA extracted from either sample type. Overall study results and their limits: The quantity of clinical and demographic metadata differed by source and by participant and was supplied without curation.

TCRbeta CDR3 regions were amplified from genomic DNA using the immunoSEQ Assay, a bias-controlled multiplex PCR. Per the original workflow: Within the assay, amplification of reference gene primers was used to estimate how many nucleated cells each sample contained. Sequence reads were collapsed and filtered to measure the absolute abundance of every unique TCRbeta CDR3 rearrangement. For each sample, productive Simpson clonality was calculated by taking the square root of Simpson's diversity index across productive rearrangements. In its TCRdb copy, this immuneACCESS table keeps in-frame sequences only and misses some clones. Where compared with another copy, unresolved V genes explain less than half of these, and the others have no known cause. That table gives V, J and clone size, and the DNA gave D and trimming. Present in this sample are around 41,000 clones, 85% of which were seen just once. Of the sample, roughly 15% is held by the ten largest clones.

The CDR3 numbers 15 residues from cysteine through phenylalanine. Just CDR3 DNA is preserved here, 45 bases in frame from base 1. V and J lose 4 bases and 8 bases, and a span of 18 bases separates them. From a lookup of the germline V gene (reference sequence), CDR1 and CDR2 are SEHNR and FQNEAQ. Sequences were obtained from peripheral blood. The receptor comes from a human donor in a cohort sampled during active COVID-19. This chain is built from TRBV7-9 and TRBJ2-1; a tentative D call is TRBD2 (5 bases match). The DNA sequence follows: TGTGCCAGCAGCTCTCTAGGCCGAGGAGGAGATGAGCAGTTCTTC. Its translation reads: CASSSLGRGGDEQFF.